These 5 T cell receptor beta chains were all obtained from the same sample, sequenced in a study of T cells in localized non-small cell lung cancer. Here immunoSEQ multiplex PCR was the method, and the copy in TCRdb shows in-frame clones only, minus some. The table records tens of thousands of clones, 86% of them present only once. The input for sequencing was peripheral blood, taken before any cancer treatment. These receptor sequences come from a male donor at least 60 years old with stage III squamous cell lung carcinoma.

This clone occurred once. V gene TRBV5-4 combines with J gene TRBJ2-5, with D uncertain. The CDR3 is 15 amino acids. The V and J ends lost 3 bases and 3 bases respectively, with 15 bases between them. Germline-derived CDR1 and CDR2 are SGHNT and YYREEE (reference sequence). In DNA, the CDR3 is TGTGCCAGCAGCTCGAAAAGGCAGGCGGAAGAGACCCAGTACTTC. Protein: CASSSKRQAEETQYF. The variable domain in full, completed from reference TRBV5-4 and TRBJ2-5, reads ETGVTQSPTHLIKTRGQQVTLRCSSQSGHNTVSWYQQALGQGPQFIFQYYREEENGRGNFPPRFSGLQFPNYSSELNVNALELDDSALYLCASSSKRQAEETQYFGPGTRLLVL.

This sequence joins TRBV5-1 and TRBJ1-1; no firm D call. The CDR3 consists of 14 residues. The V end lost 0 bases, the J end lost 2 bases, and 8 bases lay between the germline ends. Germline values: CDR1 SGHRS, CDR2 YFSETQ. DNA for the CDR3: TGCGCCAGCAGCTTGGTGGGCGGAAACACTGAAGCTTTCTTT. Protein: CASSLVGGNTEAFF.

V usage is TRBV7-2 and J usage is TRBJ1-1, with no clear D. The CDR3 runs to 18 residues. CDR1 and CDR2 from the germline V gene are SGHTA and FQGNSA. Trimming pared 0 bases from V and 0 bases from J, leaving 17 bases between. The CDR3 region has the DNA TGTGCCAGCAGCTTAGCCGGCGGCTGGTGGGAGGTGAACACTGAAGCTTTCTTT. As protein: CASSLAGGWWEVNTEAFF.

The chain has TRBV6-5 and TRBJ2-1; D could derive from TRBD1 or TRBD2 (5 bases each). The CDR3 is made up of 15 amino acids. Germline lookup yields CDR1 MNHEY and CDR2 SVGAGI. Trimming removed 0 bases at V and 6 bases at J, with 12 bases between. CDR3 in DNA: TGTGCCAGCAGTTACTCGATATGGGGGTCCAATGAGCAGTTCTTC. Residues: CASSYSIWGSNEQFF.

This rearrangement joins TRBV2 to TRBJ2-7; possibly TRBD1 for D (6 bases). CDR1 and CDR2 (germline): SNHLY, FYNNEI. This CDR3 contains 16 residues. V lost 6 bases and J lost 3, with 21 bases in between. The CDR3 coding sequence is TGTGCCAGCAGCCAAAACAGGGAACGGACTGACTACGAGCAGTACTTC. It codes for CASSQNRERTDYEQYF. Full variable domain (rest looked up from reference TRBV2 and TRBJ2-7): EPEVTQTPSHQVTQMGQEVILRCVPISNHLYFYWYRQILGQKVEFLVSFYNNEISEKSEIFDDQFSVERPDGSNFTLKIRSTKLEDSAMYFCASSQNRERTDYEQYFGPGTRLTVT.